This TCR beta chain was retrieved from a study of cytomegalovirus exposure and HLA in healthy donors. This clone was observed a few times. PCR was performed using 60 Vbeta and 13 Jbeta primers. Generated by immunoSEQ multiplex PCR, the TCRdb table keeps only in-frame clones and is missing some. The sample holds some 93,000 clones, 9.4% seen once. This TCR derives from a man aged 50 to 60 in good health and CMV-seropositive. Sequenced: PBMCs.

The CDR3 bases are TGTGCCAGCAGAATTACAGGGGCGGCAACCTACGAGCAGTACTTC. Residues: CASRITGAATYEQYF. The chain carries TRBV11-2 and TRBJ2-7, with 7 bases lining up with TRBD1. The CDR3 covers 15 residues. Germline CDR1 reads SGHAT; CDR2 reads FQNNGV. With 6 bases clipped from V and 2 bases from J, the junction kept 10 bases outside the gene matches.